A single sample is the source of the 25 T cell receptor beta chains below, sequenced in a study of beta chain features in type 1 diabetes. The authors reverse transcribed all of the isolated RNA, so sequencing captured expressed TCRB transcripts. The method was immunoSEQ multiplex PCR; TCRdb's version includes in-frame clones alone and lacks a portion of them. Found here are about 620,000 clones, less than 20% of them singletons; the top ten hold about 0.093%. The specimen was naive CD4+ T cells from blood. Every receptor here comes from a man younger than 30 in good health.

The CDR3 region has the DNA TGTGCCATCGGGGGACTAGCGGGATCCGGGGAGCTGTTTTTT. Translated: CAIGGLAGSGELFF. This rearrangement joins TRBV10-3 to TRBJ2-2; 13 nucleotides agree with TRBD2. The CDR3 length is 14 residues. CDR1 and CDR2 (germline): ENHRY, SYGVKD. After removal of 8 bases from V and 6 bases from J, the junction contained 3 bases not matched to a gene.

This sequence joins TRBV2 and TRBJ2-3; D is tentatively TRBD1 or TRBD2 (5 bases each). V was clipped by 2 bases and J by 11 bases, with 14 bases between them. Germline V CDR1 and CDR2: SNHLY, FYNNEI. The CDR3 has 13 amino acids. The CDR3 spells CASSEKEVGEQYF. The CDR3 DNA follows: TGTGCCAGCAGTGAAAAGGAGGTGGGGGAGCAGTATTTT.

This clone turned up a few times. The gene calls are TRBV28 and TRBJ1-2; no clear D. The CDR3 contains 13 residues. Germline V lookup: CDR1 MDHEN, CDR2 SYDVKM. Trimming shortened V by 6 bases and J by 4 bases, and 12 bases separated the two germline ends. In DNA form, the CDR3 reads TGTGCCAGCAGAATCCCGGCGTTCTATGGCTACACCTTC. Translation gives CASRIPAFYGYTF.

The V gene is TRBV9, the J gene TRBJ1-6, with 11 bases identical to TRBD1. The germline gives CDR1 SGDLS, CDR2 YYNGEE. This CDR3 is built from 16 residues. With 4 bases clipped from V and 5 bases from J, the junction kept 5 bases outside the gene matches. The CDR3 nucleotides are TGTGCCAGCAGCCGGACAGGGGGCGCCGATAATTCACCCCTCCACTTT. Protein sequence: CASSRTGGADNSPLHF.

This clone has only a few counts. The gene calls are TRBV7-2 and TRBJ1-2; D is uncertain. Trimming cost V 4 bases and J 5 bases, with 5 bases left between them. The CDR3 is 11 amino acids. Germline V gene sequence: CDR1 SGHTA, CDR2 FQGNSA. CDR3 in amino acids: CASSYFYGYTF. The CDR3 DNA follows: TGTGCCAGCAGCTATTTTTATGGCTACACCTTC.

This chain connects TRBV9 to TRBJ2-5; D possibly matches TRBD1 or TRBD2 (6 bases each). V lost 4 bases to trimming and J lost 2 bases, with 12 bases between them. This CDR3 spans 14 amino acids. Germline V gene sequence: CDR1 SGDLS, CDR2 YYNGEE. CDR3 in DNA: TGTGCCAGCAGCCCACCGGGGGCACAAGAGACCCAGTACTTC. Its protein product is CASSPPGAQETQYF.

The CDR3 spells CASSLARTGTNHNEQFF. Here the CDR3 DNA reads TGTGCCAGCAGCTTAGCGCGGACAGGGACCAATCACAATGAGCAGTTCTTC. The chain couples TRBV7-9 to TRBJ2-1, with 8 bases matching TRBD1. Germline V lookup: CDR1 SEHNR, CDR2 FQNEAQ (reference sequence). The J segment lost 5 bases and the V segment lost 0 bases, leaving 9 bases of the junction unmatched. The CDR3 consists of 17 residues.

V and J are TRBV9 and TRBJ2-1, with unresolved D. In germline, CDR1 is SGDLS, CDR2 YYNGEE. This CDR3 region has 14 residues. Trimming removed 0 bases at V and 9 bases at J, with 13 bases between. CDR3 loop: CASSVAVVLGEQFF. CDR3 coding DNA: TGTGCCAGCAGCGTAGCGGTGGTACTGGGTGAGCAGTTCTTC. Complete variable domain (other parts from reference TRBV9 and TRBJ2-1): DSGVTQTPKHLITATGQRVTLRCSPRSGDLSVYWYQQSLDQGLQFLIQYYNGEERAKGNILERFSAQQFPDLHSELNLSSLELGDSALYFCASSVAVVLGEQFFGPGTRLTVL.

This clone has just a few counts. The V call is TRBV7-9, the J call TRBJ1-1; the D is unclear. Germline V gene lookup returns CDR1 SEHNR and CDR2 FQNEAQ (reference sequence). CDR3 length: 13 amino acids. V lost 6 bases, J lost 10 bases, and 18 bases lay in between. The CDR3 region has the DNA TGTGCCAGCAGGTCCTCGGACGGACGCGGAGCTTTCTTT. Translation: CASRSSDGRGAFF.

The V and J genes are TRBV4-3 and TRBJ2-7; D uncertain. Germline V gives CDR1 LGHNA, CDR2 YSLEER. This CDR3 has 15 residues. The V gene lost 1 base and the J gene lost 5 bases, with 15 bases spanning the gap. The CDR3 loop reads CASSQAEGYSDEQYF. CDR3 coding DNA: TGCGCCAGCAGCCAAGCGGAAGGTTATTCGGACGAGCAGTACTTC.

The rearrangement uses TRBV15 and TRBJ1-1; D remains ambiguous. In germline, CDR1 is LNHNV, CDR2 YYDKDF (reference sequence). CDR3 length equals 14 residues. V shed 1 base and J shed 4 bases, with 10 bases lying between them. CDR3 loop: CATSRGTLSTEAFF. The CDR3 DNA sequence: TGTGCCACCAGCAGAGGTACCCTGAGCACTGAAGCTTTCTTT.

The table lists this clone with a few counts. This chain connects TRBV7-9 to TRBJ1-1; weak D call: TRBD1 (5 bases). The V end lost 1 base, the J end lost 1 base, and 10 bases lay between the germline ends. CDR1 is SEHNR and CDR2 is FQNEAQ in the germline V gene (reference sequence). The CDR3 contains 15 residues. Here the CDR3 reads CASSLGGLANTEAFF. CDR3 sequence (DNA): TGTGCCAGCAGCTTAGGGGGCTTGGCGAACACTGAAGCTTTCTTT.

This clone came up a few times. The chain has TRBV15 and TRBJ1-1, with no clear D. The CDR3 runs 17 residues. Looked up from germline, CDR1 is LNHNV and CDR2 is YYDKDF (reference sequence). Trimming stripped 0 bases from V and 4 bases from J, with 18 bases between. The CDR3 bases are TGTGCCACCAGCAGAGAAATGGTTTGGGCAGTGGCCACTGAAGCTTTCTTT. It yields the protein CATSREMVWAVATEAFF.

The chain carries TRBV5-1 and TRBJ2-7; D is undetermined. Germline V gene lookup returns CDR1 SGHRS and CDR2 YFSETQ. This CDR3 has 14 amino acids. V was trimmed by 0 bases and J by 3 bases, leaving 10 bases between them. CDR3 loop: CASSLAPPNYEQYF. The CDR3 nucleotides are TGCGCCAGCAGCTTGGCCCCTCCAAACTACGAGCAGTACTTC.

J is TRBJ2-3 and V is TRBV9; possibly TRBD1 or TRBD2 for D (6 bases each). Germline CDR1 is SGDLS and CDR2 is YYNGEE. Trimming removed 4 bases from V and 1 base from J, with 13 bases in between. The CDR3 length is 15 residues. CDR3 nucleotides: TGTGCCAGCAGCCCCAGTGGGGGGCGCACAGATACGCAGTATTTT. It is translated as CASSPSGGRTDTQYF.

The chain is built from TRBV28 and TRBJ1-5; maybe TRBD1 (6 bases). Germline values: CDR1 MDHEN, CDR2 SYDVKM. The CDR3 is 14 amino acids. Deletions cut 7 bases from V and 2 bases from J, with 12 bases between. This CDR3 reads CASIWGQGNQPQHF. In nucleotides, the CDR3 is TGTGCCAGCATCTGGGGGCAGGGCAATCAGCCCCAGCATTTT.

CDR3 coding DNA: TGCGCCAGCAGCCGTAGCGGGAGGGCTCGGGTAGATACGCAGTATTTT. This encodes CASSRSGRARVDTQYF. The chain is built from TRBV4-3 and TRBJ2-3; 11 nucleotides line up with TRBD2. Germline CDR1 reads LGHNA; CDR2 reads YSLEER. After removal of 4 bases from V and 5 bases from J, the junction contained 8 bases not matched to a gene. This CDR3 spans 16 amino acids.

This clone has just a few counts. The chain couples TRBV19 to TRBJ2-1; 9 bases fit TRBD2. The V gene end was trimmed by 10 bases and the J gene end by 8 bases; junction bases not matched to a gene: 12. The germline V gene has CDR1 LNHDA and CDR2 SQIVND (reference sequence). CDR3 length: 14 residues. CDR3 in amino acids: CATYSGRGTDEQFF. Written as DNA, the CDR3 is TGTGCCACCTATAGCGGGAGAGGAACGGATGAGCAGTTCTTC.

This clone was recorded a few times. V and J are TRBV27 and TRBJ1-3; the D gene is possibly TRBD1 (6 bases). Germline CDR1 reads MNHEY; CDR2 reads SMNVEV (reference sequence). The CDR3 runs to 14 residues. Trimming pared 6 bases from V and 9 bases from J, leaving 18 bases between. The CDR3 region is CASSPRGPGFTIYF. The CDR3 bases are TGTGCCAGCAGCCCCCGGGGGCCGGGTTTCACCATATATTTT.

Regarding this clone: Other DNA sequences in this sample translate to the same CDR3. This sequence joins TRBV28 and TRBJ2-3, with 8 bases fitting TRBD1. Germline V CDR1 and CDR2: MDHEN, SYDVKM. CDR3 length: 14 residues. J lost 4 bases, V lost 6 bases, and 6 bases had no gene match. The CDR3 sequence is CASSLSRGPDTQYF. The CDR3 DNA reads TGTGCCAGCAGCCTGTCCAGGGGGCCAGATACGCAGTATTTT.

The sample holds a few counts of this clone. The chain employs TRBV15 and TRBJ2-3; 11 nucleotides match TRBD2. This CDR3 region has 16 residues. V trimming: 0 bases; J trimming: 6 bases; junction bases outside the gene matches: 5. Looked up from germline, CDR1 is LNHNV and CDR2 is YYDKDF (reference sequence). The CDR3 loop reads CATSREWTSGLDTQYF. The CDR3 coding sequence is TGTGCCACCAGCAGAGAGTGGACTAGCGGGTTGGATACGCAGTATTTT.

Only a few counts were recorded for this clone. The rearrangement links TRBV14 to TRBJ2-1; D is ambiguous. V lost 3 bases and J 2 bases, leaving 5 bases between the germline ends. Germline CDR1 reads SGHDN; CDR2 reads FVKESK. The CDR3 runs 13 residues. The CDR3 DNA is TGTGCCAGCAGCCAGGGTACCTACAATGAGCAGTTCTTC. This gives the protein CASSQGTYNEQFF.

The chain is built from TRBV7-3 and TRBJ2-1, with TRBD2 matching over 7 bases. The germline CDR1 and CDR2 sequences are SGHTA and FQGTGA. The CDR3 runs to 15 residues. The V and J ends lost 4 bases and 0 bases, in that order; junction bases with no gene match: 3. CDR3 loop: CASSSRETSYNEQFF. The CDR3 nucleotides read TGTGCCAGCAGCTCGCGGGAGACCTCCTACAATGAGCAGTTCTTC.

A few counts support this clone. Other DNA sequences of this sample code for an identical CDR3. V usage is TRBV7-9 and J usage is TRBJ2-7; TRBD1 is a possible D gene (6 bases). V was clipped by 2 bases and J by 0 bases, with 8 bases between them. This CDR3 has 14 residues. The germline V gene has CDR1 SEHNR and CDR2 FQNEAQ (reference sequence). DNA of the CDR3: TGTGCCAGCAGCTTAACGGGACACTCCTACGAGCAGTACTTC. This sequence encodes CASSLTGHSYEQYF.

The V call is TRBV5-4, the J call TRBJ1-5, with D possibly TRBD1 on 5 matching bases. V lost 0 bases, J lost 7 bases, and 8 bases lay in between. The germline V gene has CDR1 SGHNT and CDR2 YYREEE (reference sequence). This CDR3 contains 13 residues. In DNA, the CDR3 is TGTGCCAGCAGCTTGGGAGGGGACCAGCCCCAGCATTTT. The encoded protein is CASSLGGDQPQHF.